A single sample gave rise to the 7 T cell receptor beta chains below, sequenced in a study of blood T cells in healthy people across ages. Combining a sample-barcoded 5' primer with a J-beta primer mix, a second PCR ran for about 6 to 11 cycles. TCRdb processed the 5' RACE reads anew with MiXCR; each CDR3 protein has one entry. The sample consists of nearly 800,000 distinct CDR3 sequences, roughly 25% of them appearing once. The same specimen was also included in a second study, on T cells of mothers and their children.

Sequencing was performed on blood. Source of these receptors: a boy aged 5-17 years in good health.

Only a few counts were recorded for this clonotype. The rearrangement uses TRBV11-2 and TRBJ1-2, with a possible D match to TRBD1 (6 bases). Per germline, CDR1 SGHAT and CDR2 FQNNGV. V lost 2 bases and J lost 6, with 19 bases in between. This CDR3 comprises 16 residues. CDR3 nucleotide sequence: TGTGCCAGCAGCTTATCAACGGGAGGGGGGCAAAATGGCTACACCTTC. Its protein product is CASSLSTGGGQNGYTF.

The chain is built from TRBV7-8 and TRBJ2-1; 9 positions agree with TRBD2. Per the germline V gene, CDR1 is SGHVS and CDR2 is FQNEAQ. The trim removed 3 bases at V and 5 bases at J, leaving 8 bases unmatched. The CDR3 extends over 16 amino acids. This CDR3 is CASSLVVAGDNNEQFF. The CDR3 DNA sequence: TGTGCCAGCAGCTTGGTGGTAGCGGGGGACAACAATGAGCAGTTCTTC.

CDR3 bases: TGTGCCAGCAGCCAAGATAAACTCTCCTACGAGCAGTACTTC. Encoded protein: CASSQDKLSYEQYF. The chain links TRBV4-2 to TRBJ2-7; D is undetermined. Germline CDR1 reads LGHNA; CDR2 reads YNFKEQ. The ends were cut back, 0 bases at V and 0 bases at J, with 6 bases in the middle. The CDR3 consists of 14 residues.

The chain employs TRBV5-5 and TRBJ2-5, with TRBD2 matching 16 bases. The closer fit of TRBJ2-1 to the DNA end suggests the J call may be wrong. This CDR3 spans 17 amino acids. The germline gives CDR1 SGHKS, CDR2 YYEKEE (reference sequence). CDR3 in DNA: TGTGCCAGCAGCTTAAGCTACGGGACTAGCGGGAGGGATGAGCAGTTCTTC. Its protein product is CASSLSYGTSGRDEQFF.

This clonotype showed up just a few times. This sequence joins TRBV20-1 and TRBJ1-1; D remains ambiguous. Trimming cost V 0 bases and J 1 base, with 9 bases left between them. The CDR3 has 14 amino acids. Germline loops: CDR1 DFQATT, CDR2 SNEGSKA (reference sequence). In DNA, the CDR3 is TGCAGTGCTAGAGATACAGAGAAGAACACTGAAGCTTTCTTT. Protein: CSARDTEKNTEAFF.

This clonotype was picked up a small number of times. The V and J genes are TRBV19 and TRBJ2-3; 11 nucleotides line up with TRBD2. V was pared by 9 bases and J by 2 bases, with 4 bases of the junction left unmatched. Germline CDR1 reads LNHDA; CDR2 reads SQIVND (reference sequence). CDR3 length equals 14 residues. CDR3 bases: TGTGCCAGCAGACTAGCGGGGATCACAGATACGCAGTATTTT. Translating it yields CASRLAGITDTQYF. Together with reference TRBV19 and TRBJ2-3, the CDR3 gives the full variable domain: DGGITQSPKYLFRKEGQNVTLSCEQNLNHDAMYWYRQDPGQGLRLIYYSQIVNDFQKGDIAEGYSVSREKKESFPLTVTSAQKNPTAFYLCASRLAGITDTQYFGPGTRLTVL.

The chain couples TRBV5-1 to TRBJ1-1, with D possibly matching TRBD1 (5 bases). The CDR3 consists of 15 residues. Between the trimmed V and J ends, which lost 0 bases and 0 bases, there was a span of 9 bases. CDR1 and CDR2 (germline): SGHRS, YFSETQ. The CDR3 coding sequence is TGCGCCAGCAGCTTGGCTGGGGCTCTGAACACTGAAGCTTTCTTT. This sequence encodes CASSLAGALNTEAFF.